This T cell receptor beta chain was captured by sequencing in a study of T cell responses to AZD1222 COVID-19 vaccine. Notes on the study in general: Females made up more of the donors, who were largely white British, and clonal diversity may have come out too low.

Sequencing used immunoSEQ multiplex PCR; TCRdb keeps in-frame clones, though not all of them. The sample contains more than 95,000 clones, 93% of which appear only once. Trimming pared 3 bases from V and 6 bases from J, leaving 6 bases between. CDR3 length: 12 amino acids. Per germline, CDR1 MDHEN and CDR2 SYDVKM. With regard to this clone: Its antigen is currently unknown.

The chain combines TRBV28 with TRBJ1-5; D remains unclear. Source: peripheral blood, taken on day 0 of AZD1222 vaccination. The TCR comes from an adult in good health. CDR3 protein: CASSLKSQPQHF. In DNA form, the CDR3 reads TGTGCCAGCAGTTTGAAGTCTCAGCCCCAGCATTTT.